The sequence of this T cell receptor (beta chain) was determined in a study of shared clonotypes between healthy human individuals. Background on the study: Donors had three CD4 naive, three CD4 memory, two CD8 naive and one CD8 memory plate apiece. Study-wide results and limits: Only blood was sampled; tissue repertoires likely differ.

Data came from immunoSEQ multiplex PCR; TCRdb stores just in-frame clones and leaves some out. Of approximately 2.1 million clones in the sample, approximately 95% are singletons; the top ten hold 0.35% to 0.45%. Comments on this clone: Its specificity is not known.

The CDR3 length is 13 residues. V was clipped by 4 bases and J by 5 bases, with 14 bases between them. CDR1 SQVTM and CDR2 ANQGSEA come from the germline V gene. The sequence came from a man aged 18 to 35 in good health. Some clones in this sample may be carry-over from other donors' samples. This chain uses TRBV29-1 with TRBJ2-5; TRBD1 might be the D (6 bases). The sample was naive CD4+ T cells from PBMCs. As for subset: CD45RA+ positively selected. CDR3 residues: CSVGRQVGETQYF. The CDR3 DNA is TGCAGCGTTGGTCGACAGGTGGGGGAGACCCAGTACTTC.